One sample yielded the 9 T cell receptor beta chains listed below, sequenced in a study of T cells in Graves' hyperthyroidism and ophthalmopathy. The investigators amplified TCR beta CDR3 regions from RNA transcripts. The primer set for the first-round RT-PCR of the TCR CDR3 was HTBI. TCRdb called the multiplex PCR reads again in MiXCR, with one record for every CDR3 protein. The sample has roughly 400,000 distinct CDR3 sequences; around 15% are singletons. Input material: blood. These receptors came from a man in his fifties or sixties with Graves' ophthalmopathy.

This clonotype was counted many times. The chain combines TRBV20-1 with TRBJ2-7; D might be TRBD2 (6 bases). CDR3 size: 13 residues. Germline loops: CDR1 DFQATT, CDR2 SNEGSKA (reference sequence). The V and J ends lost 1 base and 6 bases respectively, with 13 bases between them. The CDR3 here is CSARGRGVGEQYF. In DNA, the CDR3 is TGCAGTGCTAGAGGGCGGGGAGTCGGCGAGCAGTACTTC.

This clonotype was counted many times. J is TRBJ2-1 and V is TRBV30; D possibly corresponds to TRBD2 (5 bases). This CDR3 spans 15 amino acids. Germline assignment: CDR1 GTSNPN and CDR2 SVGIG (reference sequence). The V end was cut by 1 base, the J end by 4 bases, with 14 bases between. CDR3 bases: TGTGCCTGGAGTGGCTTCAGCGGAATATACAATGAGCAGTTCTTC. Residues: CAWSGFSGIYNEQFF.

The chain employs TRBV29-1 and TRBJ2-5; D gene uncertain. This CDR3 region has 11 residues. V shed 4 bases and J shed 10 bases, with 13 bases lying between them. Germline-derived CDR1 and CDR2 are SQVTM and ANQGSEA. The CDR3 loop reads CSVASRTDQYF. As DNA, the CDR3 is TGCAGCGTTGCTTCCCGCACGGACCAGTACTTC.

This clonotype was seen many times. DNA of the CDR3: TGTGCCAGCAGTTTGGGGGGGCTGGCCACTGAAGCTTTCTTT. Amino acid sequence: CASSLGGLATEAFF. The chain recombines TRBV28 with TRBJ1-1; possibly TRBD1 for D (6 bases). Trimming took off 3 bases at V and 4 bases at J, with 12 bases between the two ends. This CDR3 region has 14 residues. CDR1 is MDHEN, CDR2 SYDVKM, per germline.

Ten or more counts support this clonotype. The rearrangement joins TRBV27 to TRBJ2-5; TRBD1 agrees at 10 bases. Trimming took 4 bases from V and 5 from J; bases not matched to a gene: 4. The germline gives CDR1 MNHEY, CDR2 SMNVEV (reference sequence). The CDR3 runs to 14 residues. In DNA form, the CDR3 reads TGTGCCAGCAGTTCGACAGGGGGCATGGAGACCCAGTACTTC. Translating gives CASSSTGGMETQYF.

Worth noting for this clonotype: Being one base from a much bigger clone, this may be a read error. V and J are TRBV5-1 and TRBJ2-1, with D perhaps given as TRBD1 or TRBD2 (5 bases each). Germline V gene lookup returns CDR1 SGHRS and CDR2 YFSETQ. This CDR3 contains 13 residues. This chain's CDR3 is CASTIGGSEEQCF. CDR3 nucleotides: TGCGCCTCGACGATTGGGGGATCGGAAGAGCAGTGCTTC.

In its sample, this clonotype was seen a few times. CDR3 sequence: CASSQESGAGSYEQYF. Written as DNA, the CDR3 is TGTGCCAGCAGCCAAGAGAGTGGGGCGGGGTCCTACGAGCAGTACTTC. The rearrangement uses TRBV4-2 and TRBJ2-7, with D possibly matching TRBD2 (6 bases). The germline V and J ends were trimmed by 0 bases and 1 base, with 13 bases remaining between them. The CDR3 extends over 16 amino acids. Germline V gene data show CDR1 as LGHNA and CDR2 as YNFKEQ.

The V gene is TRBV5-8, the J gene TRBJ2-1; TRBD2 matches at 9 bases. Germline CDR1 and CDR2: SGHTS and YDEGEE. The CDR3 totals 14 residues. V lost 3 bases to trimming and J lost 5 bases; unmatched junction nucleotides: 3. The DNA of the CDR3 is TGTGCCAGCAGCTGGGCGGGAGGGGACAATGAGCAGTTCTTC. Translated, it gives CASSWAGGDNEQFF.

This clonotype appeared many times. The chain combines TRBV7-9 with TRBJ2-5; D gene ambiguous. Germline assignment: CDR1 SEHNR and CDR2 FQNEAQ (reference sequence). Trimming pared 6 bases from V and 5 bases from J, leaving 16 bases between. CDR3 size: 14 residues. The CDR3 protein is CASSNSDGRETQYF. The CDR3 DNA is TGTGCCAGCAGTAATTCGGACGGGCGGGAGACCCAGTACTTC.